Listed below are T cell receptor beta chains from one sample, sequenced in a study of blood T cell repertoires in COVID-19. Using immunoSEQ multiplex PCR, the repertoire was profiled, and TCRdb retains in-frame clones only, with some absent. The sample carries approximately 530,000 clones, roughly 89% recorded once. Sequencing input: peripheral blood. These receptors came from a woman aged 45 to 65 with COVID-19, enrolled during active disease. The conserved cysteine and the conserved F or W are not part of the CDR3 here.

TRBJ1-2,13,TRBV2,ASSEHLNSNYGYT
TRBJ2-7,15,TRBV7-9,ASSPPGQGIKKGEQY
TRBJ1-5,13,TRBV27,ASSRIQGAGQPQH
TRBJ1-5,14,TRBV19,ASNKPGQGGNQPQH
TRBJ1-1,14,TRBV7-3,ASSFFGGQKYTEAF
TRBJ2-3,11,TRBV29-1,SVRQTGADTQY
TRBJ2-7,15,TRBV4-1,ASSPSPGGGAFYEQY
TRBJ1-4,13,TRBV5-1,ASSLAGQGGEKLF
TRBJ1-5,13,TRBV18,ASSPTRQENQPQH
TRBJ1-4,12,TRBV27,ASSLFGPNEKLF
TRBJ1-2,11,TRBV6-5,ASKDRAPYGYT
TRBJ2-5,14,TRBV24-1,ATSDAWTGGRETQY
TRBJ1-1,12,TRBV19,ASTRRGQGTEAF
TRBJ1-6,13,TRBV2,ASSDDSSYNSPLH
TRBJ2-7,10,TRBV6-5,ASSDKSYEQY
TRBJ1-1,12,TRBV28,ASLGGHLNTEAF
TRBJ1-2,9,TRBV29-1,SVREGDGYT
TRBJ2-1,13,TRBV9,ASSGRPTGGNEQF
TRBJ1-1,11,TRBV12-3/TRBV12-4,ASSPQGWTEAF
TRBJ2-7,11,TRBV19,ASSRLGGGEQY
TRBJ1-2,10,TRBV28,ASSPHRDGYT
TRBJ1-5,13,TRBV5-6,ASSPRGSSNQPQH
TRBJ2-4,15,TRBV27,ASSPLGEHLAKNIQY
TRBJ2-3,13,TRBV15,ATSRDGGAGDTQY
TRBJ1-1,11,TRBV9,ASSGTANTEAF
TRBJ1-2,13,TRBV27,ASSFIAGGLYGYT
TRBJ1-1,10,TRBV30,AWVTGVTEAF